This TCR beta chain was retrieved from a study of cytomegalovirus exposure and HLA in healthy donors. The PCR contained 60 Vbeta and 13 Jbeta primers. Clones were sequenced by immunoSEQ multiplex PCR, and TCRdb holds only the in-frame ones, with some missing. The sample holds 100,000 to 150,000 clones; over 60% are singletons and the top ten take around 2.1%. The CDR3 has 14 amino acids. Germline-derived CDR1 and CDR2 are MGHRA and YSYEKL. V was shortened by 0 bases and J by 9 bases, with 12 bases between the two germline ends. Source material: PBMCs. The V call is TRBV4-1, the J call TRBJ1-5; D remains unclear. This receptor was obtained from a man aged 50 to 60 in good health and CMV-seronegative. Here the CDR3 reads CASSQEESRWPQHF. In nucleotides, the CDR3 is TGCGCCAGCAGCCAAGAAGAGTCCCGGTGGCCCCAGCATTTT.